This T cell receptor (beta chain) originates from a study of vaccination effects on CD4 cells after COVID-19. Across the study: Post-vaccine draws lagged the second dose by a median of 72 days.

Sequencing followed a ViraFEST assay step that expanded antigen-specific CD4+ T cells with viral peptide pools. Scientists isolated CD4+ T cells after a roughly ten-day culture period ended. It was two doses of either the BNT162b2 or mRNA-1273 vaccine that participants received. The culture medium for about 2 million PBMC per well included about 9.2 IU/ml IL-2 and around 10 ug/ml peptides. The CDR3 sequence is 15 residues long. The V end lost 5 bases, the J end lost 6 bases, and 19 bases lay between the germline ends. Per the germline V gene, CDR1 is LGHDT and CDR2 is YNNKEL (reference sequence). Clones were sequenced by immunoSEQ multiplex PCR, and TCRdb holds only the in-frame ones, with some missing. The sample lists approximately 78,000 clones, around 81% occurring once. A note on this clone: The antigen remains unidentified.

The sample here was CD4+ T cells from PBMCs cultured with HCoV-229E spike peptides, taken after COVID-19 vaccination. V usage is TRBV3-1 (or the pseudogene TRBV3-2) and J usage is TRBJ1-1; a weak D match, TRBD1 (5 bases). This clonotype was sampled from a human donor who received a COVID-19 vaccine. The CDR3: CASSFGGVRGAEAFF. CDR3 DNA: TGTGCCAGCAGCTTCGGTGGAGTCCGGGGCGCTGAAGCTTTCTTT.